This T cell receptor (beta chain) comes out of a study of glioma-infiltrating T cells after dendritic cell vaccination. Regarding the study as a whole: Patients with more pretreatment TILs had longer time to progression and survival.

The CDR3 spans 14 residues. CDR1 is KGHSH and CDR2 is LQKENI in the germline V gene. The V and J ends lost 4 bases and 0 bases respectively, with 10 bases between them. This clone has just one count. Its antigen remains unidentified. Documented time point: after dendritic cell vaccination, including at tumor progression/relapse. The protocol was immunoSEQ multiplex PCR, while the TCRdb copy is restricted to in-frame clones and leaves out a portion. Found here are about 58,000 clones, approximately 83% of them singletons; the top ten hold about 15%. This specimen was blood, taken after dendritic cell vaccination. This sequence joins TRBV18 and TRBJ2-7, with D perhaps TRBD1 (6 bases). The TCR comes from a human donor with glioblastoma. DNA of the CDR3: TGTGCCAGCTCACTCGGACAGAACTCCTACGAGCAGTACTTC. Its protein product is CASSLGQNSYEQYF.